The TCR beta chain under discussion was sequenced for a study of T-cell reconstitution after alpha-beta-depleted transplantation in children. Trimming took off 7 bases at V and 0 bases at J, with 6 bases between the two ends. CDR3 length: 13 amino acids. This clonotype showed up many times. Unique molecular identifiers were used to barcode this TCRbeta library. TCRdb analysed the PCR reads with MiXCR anew, one entry per CDR3 protein. The repertoire has almost 400,000 distinct CDR3 sequences, roughly 20% of them found once; the top ten carry 3.5% to 4%. The chain carries TRBV12-3 or TRBV12-4 and TRBJ2-2; D not certain. Sequenced here: PBMCs from the stem cell graft donor, sampled from the stem cell graft. The sequence derives from a human donor who donated a stem cell graft to a child with acute myeloid leukemia. The CDR3 DNA is TGTGCCAGCACGTTCTCGAACACCGGGGAGCTGTTTTTT. This gives the protein CASTFSNTGELFF.